This T cell receptor beta chain was sequenced for a study of cytomegalovirus exposure and HLA in healthy donors. As to this clone: Its cognate antigen is unknown.

Points from the study as a whole: Later on, an analysis tied around 17,000 TCR beta sequences to HLA alleles at 0.05 false discovery rate. When analyzed later, the rates of TCR association showed variation by HLA locus, with DRB1 the most and HLA-C the fewest.

The PCR made use of 60 Vbeta and 13 Jbeta primers. Sequencing was performed with immunoSEQ multiplex PCR; in TCRdb, only in-frame clones are kept and a portion is missing. Of about 130,000 clones listed, about two thirds are singletons. V lost 4 bases and J 0 bases, leaving 11 bases between the germline ends. From germline, CDR1 is SGHRS and CDR2 YFSETQ. The CDR3 has 14 residues. This TCR came from a man aged 25-45 years in good health and CMV-seronegative. The V and J genes are TRBV5-1 and TRBJ2-7; D ambiguous. Sequencing used PBMCs. CDR3 amino acids: CASSDQYPSYEQYF. The CDR3 region has the DNA TGCGCCAGCAGCGATCAGTATCCCTCCTACGAGCAGTACTTC. Drawing the rest from reference TRBV5-1 and TRBJ2-7, the complete variable domain is KAGVTQTPRYLIKTRGQQVTLSCSPISGHRSVSWYQQTPGQGLQFLFEYFSETQRNKGNFPGRFSGRQFSNSRSEMNVSTLELGDSALYLCASSDQYPSYEQYFGPGTRLTVT.